This T cell receptor (beta chain) was documented in a study of cytotoxic CD8 clonotypes in ibrutinib-treated CLL. Findings and caveats of the study: Upon ibrutinib response clonality rose, and upon progression it fell back toward baseline. Sustained-remission and progressing patients were not sampled at matched times. Relative to age-matched healthy donors, clonality at baseline was higher, and it tracked circulating CD8+ T-cell counts.

The count of this clone is one. What it binds is unknown. Clones were sequenced by immunoSEQ multiplex PCR, and TCRdb holds only the in-frame ones, with some missing. The sample lists more than 200,000 clones, 70% to 75% seen once, with approximately 6% in the top ten. The TCR beta libraries used around 2.2 micrograms of genomic DNA that came from cryopreserved PBMCs. The source of this sequence is a human donor with chronic lymphocytic leukemia. Sequencing was performed on PBMCs, taken after 12 months of ibrutinib treatment.

The CDR3 sequence is CASSPFPGTGGGEAFF. The CDR3 DNA reads as TGCGCCAGCAGCCCCTTTCCCGGGACAGGGGGAGGTGAAGCTTTCTTT. This chain links TRBV5-1 with TRBJ1-1; 11 nucleotides agree with TRBD1. V dropped 4 bases and J dropped 7; count of bases not matched to a gene: 12. The CDR3 runs to 16 residues. Germline V gene sequence: CDR1 SGHRS, CDR2 YFSETQ.